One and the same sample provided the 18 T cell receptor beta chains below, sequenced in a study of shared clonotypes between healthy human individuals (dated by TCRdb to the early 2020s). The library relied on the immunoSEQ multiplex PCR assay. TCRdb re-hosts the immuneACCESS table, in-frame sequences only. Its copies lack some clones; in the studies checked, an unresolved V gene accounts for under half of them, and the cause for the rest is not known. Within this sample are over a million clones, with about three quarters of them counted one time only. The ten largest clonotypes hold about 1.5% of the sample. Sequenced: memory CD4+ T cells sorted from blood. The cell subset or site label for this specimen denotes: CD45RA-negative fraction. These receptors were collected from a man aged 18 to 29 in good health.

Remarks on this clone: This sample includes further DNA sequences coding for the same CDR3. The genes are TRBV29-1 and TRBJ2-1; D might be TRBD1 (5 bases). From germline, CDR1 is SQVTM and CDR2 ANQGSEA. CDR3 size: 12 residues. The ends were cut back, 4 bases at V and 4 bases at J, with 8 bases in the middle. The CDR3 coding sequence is TGCAGCGTTGGAAGGGGTTACAATGAGCAGTTCTTC. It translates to CSVGRGYNEQFF.

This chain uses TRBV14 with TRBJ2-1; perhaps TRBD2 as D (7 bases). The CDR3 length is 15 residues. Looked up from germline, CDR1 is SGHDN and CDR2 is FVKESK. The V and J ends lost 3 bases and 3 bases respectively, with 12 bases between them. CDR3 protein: CASSHLGGLYNEQFF. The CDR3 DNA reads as TGTGCCAGCAGCCACCTCGGGGGGCTCTACAATGAGCAGTTCTTC.

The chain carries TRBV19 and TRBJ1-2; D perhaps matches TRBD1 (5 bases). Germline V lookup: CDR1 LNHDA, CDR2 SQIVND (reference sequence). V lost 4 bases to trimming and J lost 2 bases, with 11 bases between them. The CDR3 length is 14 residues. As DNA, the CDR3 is TGTGCCAGTAGTACTCAGGGTGTGAACTATGGCTACACCTTC. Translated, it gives CASSTQGVNYGYTF. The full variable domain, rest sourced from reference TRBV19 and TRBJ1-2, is DGGITQSPKYLFRKEGQNVTLSCEQNLNHDAMYWYRQDPGQGLRLIYYSQIVNDFQKGDIAEGYSVSREKKESFPLTVTSAQKNPTAFYLCASSTQGVNYGYTFGSGTRLTVV.

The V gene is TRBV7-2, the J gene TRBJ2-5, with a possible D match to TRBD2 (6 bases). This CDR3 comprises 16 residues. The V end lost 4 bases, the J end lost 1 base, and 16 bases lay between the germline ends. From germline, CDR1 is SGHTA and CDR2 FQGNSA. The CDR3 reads CASSSPLGGIQETQYF. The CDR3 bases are TGTGCCAGCAGCTCACCCCTCGGAGGGATCCAAGAGACCCAGTACTTC.

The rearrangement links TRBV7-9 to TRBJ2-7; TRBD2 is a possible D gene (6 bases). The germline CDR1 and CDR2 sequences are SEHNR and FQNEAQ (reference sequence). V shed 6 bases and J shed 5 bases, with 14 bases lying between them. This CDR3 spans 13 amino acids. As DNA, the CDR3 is TGTGCCAGCAGGCCGACTAGTGTGGACGAGCAGTACTTC. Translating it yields CASRPTSVDEQYF.

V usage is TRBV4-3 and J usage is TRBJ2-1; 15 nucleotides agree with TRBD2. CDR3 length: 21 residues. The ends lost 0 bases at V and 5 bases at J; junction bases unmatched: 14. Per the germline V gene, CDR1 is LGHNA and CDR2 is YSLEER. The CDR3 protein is CASSQDSGTAWTSGRDNEQFF. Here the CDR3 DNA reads TGCGCCAGCAGCCAAGATAGCGGGACAGCCTGGACTAGCGGGAGGGACAATGAGCAGTTCTTC.

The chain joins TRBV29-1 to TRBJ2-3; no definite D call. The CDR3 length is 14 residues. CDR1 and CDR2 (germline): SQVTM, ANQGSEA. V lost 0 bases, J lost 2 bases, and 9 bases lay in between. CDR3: CSVEEGLPTDTQYF. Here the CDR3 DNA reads TGCAGCGTTGAAGAGGGCCTTCCCACAGATACGCAGTATTTT.

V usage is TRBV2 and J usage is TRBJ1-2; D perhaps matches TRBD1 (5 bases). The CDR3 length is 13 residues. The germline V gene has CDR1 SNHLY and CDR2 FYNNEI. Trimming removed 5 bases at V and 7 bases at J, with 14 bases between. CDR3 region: CASSSGTKGGYTF. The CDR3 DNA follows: TGTGCCAGCAGTTCCGGGACCAAGGGTGGCTACACCTTC.

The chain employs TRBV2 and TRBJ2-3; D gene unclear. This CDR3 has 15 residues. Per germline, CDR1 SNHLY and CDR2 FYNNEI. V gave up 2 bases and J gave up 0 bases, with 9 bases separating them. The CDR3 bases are TGTGCCAGCAGTGAACGGCACTCTAGCACAGATACGCAGTATTTT. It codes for CASSERHSSTDTQYF.

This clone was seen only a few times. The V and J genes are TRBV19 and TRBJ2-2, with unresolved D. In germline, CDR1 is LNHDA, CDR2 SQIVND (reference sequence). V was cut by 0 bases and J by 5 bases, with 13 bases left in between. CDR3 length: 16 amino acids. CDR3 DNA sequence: TGTGCCAGTAGTATAGAAAAGGGATTGAGGACCGGGGAGCTGTTTTTT. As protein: CASSIEKGLRTGELFF.

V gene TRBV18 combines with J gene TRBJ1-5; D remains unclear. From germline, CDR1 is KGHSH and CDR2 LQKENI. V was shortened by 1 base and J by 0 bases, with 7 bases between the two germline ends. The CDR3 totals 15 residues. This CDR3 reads CASSPQPNSNQPQHF. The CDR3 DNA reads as TGTGCCAGCTCACCACAGCCGAATAGCAATCAGCCCCAGCATTTT.

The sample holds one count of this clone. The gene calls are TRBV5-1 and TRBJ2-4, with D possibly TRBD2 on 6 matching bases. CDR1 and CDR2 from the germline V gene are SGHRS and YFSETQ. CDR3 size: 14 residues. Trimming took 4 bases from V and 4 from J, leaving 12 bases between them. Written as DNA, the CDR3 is TGCGCCAGCAGCCCTAGCGTAGATAAAAACATTCAGTACTTC. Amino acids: CASSPSVDKNIQYF.

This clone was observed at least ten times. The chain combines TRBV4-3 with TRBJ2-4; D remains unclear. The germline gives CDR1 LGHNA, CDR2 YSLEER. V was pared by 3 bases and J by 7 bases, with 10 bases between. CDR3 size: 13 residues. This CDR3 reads CASSQPDGNIQYF. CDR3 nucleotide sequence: TGCGCCAGCAGCCAGCCGGACGGGAACATTCAGTACTTC.

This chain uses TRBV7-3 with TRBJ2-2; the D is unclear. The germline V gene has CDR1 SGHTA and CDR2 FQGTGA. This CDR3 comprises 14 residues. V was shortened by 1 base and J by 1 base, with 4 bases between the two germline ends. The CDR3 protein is CASSLRMNTGELFF. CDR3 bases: TGTGCCAGCAGCTTAAGGATGAACACCGGGGAGCTGTTTTTT.

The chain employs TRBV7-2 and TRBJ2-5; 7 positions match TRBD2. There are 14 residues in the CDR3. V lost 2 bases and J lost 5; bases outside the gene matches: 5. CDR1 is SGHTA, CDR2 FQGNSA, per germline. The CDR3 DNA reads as TGTGCCAGCAGCTTAACGGCGGGGGTGGAGACCCAGTACTTC. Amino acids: CASSLTAGVETQYF.

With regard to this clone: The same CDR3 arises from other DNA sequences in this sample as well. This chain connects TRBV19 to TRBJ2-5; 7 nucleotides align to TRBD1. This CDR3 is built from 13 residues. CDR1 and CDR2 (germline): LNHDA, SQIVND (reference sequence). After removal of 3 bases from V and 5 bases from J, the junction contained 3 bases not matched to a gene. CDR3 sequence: CASSMRRGETQYF. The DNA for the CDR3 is TGTGCCAGTAGTATGCGCAGGGGGGAGACCCAGTACTTC.

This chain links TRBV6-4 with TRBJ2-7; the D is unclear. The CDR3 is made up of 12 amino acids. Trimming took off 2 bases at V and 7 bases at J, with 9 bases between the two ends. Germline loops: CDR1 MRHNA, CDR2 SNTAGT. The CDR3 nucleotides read TGTGCCAGCAGTGACCCGACTGATGAGCAGTACTTC. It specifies CASSDPTDEQYF.

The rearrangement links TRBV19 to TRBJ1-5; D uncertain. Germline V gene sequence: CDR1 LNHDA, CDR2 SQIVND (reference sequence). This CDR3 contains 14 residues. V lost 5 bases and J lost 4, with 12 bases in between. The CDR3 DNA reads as TGTGCCAGTAGTTCCGGGAAGTTAAATCAGCCCCAGCATTTT. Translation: CASSSGKLNQPQHF.